This T cell receptor (delta chain) was documented in a study of Vδ1+ human thymocytes. Study-wide points: Highly polyclonal TRG and TRD repertoires with Gaussian CDR3 length distributions appeared in thymus. Thymic delta-chain repertoires held approximately 20% Vdelta2 sequences and few Vdelta3, despite high sort purity.

RNA was extracted from the cells and then reverse transcribed. CDR3 amplicons came from multiplex PCR with pooled V-gene forward and constant-region reverse primers. TCRdb repeated clone calling on the multiplex PCR reads with CATT. The sample lists 23,000 or so delta-chain clones, roughly 29% occurring once. From germline, CDR1 is TSWWSYY and CDR2 QGS. This CDR3 is built from 26 residues. The sorted cells were CD3+ Vdelta1+ Vdelta2- thymocytes from alphabeta-depleted thymus. Between roughly 97% and 99.6% of sorted thymocytes were Vdelta1+. In regard to this clone: Its antigen is unidentified. The germline gene is not matched at one end of the junction; a read error may be the cause.

The sequence was obtained from a boy in the first two years of life who had congenital heart surgery. This chain connects TRDV1 to TRDJ1; 13 nucleotides align to TRDD3. Sequenced sample: Vdelta1+ gamma-delta thymocytes from the thymus. The subset is: FACS-sorted CD3+ TCRalphabeta- TCRVdelta1+ TCRVdelta2- thymocytes. CDR3 amino acids: CARGELFGTYGTGGYASQGDTDKLIF. As DNA, the CDR3 is TGTGCTCGTGGGGAACTGTTCGGGACCTACGGGACTGGGGGATACGCTTCTCAGGGGGACACCGATAAACTCATCTTT.